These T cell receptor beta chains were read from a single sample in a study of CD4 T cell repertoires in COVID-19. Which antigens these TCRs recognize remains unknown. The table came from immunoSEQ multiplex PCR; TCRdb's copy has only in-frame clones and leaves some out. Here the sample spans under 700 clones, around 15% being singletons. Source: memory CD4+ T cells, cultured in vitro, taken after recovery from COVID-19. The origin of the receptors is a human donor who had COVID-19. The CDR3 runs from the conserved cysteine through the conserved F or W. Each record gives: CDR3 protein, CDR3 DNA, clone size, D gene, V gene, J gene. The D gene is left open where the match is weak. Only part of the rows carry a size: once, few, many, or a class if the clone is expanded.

cdr3_aa: CASSRGDTYF; cdr3_nt: TGTGCCAGCAGTAGGGGGGACACTTACTTC; clone_size: -; d_call: -; v_call: TRBV2; j_call: TRBJ2-7
cdr3_aa: CSASGRTSRYEQYF; cdr3_nt: TGCAGTGCTAGTGGACGGACTAGCCGCTACGAGCAGTACTTC; clone_size: few; d_call: TRBD2; v_call: TRBV20-1; j_call: TRBJ2-7
cdr3_aa: CASSLGPLRGVGDTQYF; cdr3_nt: TGCGCCAGCAGCTTGGGGCCCCTCCGGGGGGTTGGGGATACGCAGTATTTT; clone_size: medium-sized; d_call: TRBD2; v_call: TRBV5-1; j_call: TRBJ2-3
cdr3_aa: CASSFTGAADQPQHF; cdr3_nt: TGTGCCAGCAGCTTCACAGGGGCAGCGGATCAGCCCCAGCATTTT; clone_size: -; d_call: TRBD1; v_call: TRBV5-6; j_call: TRBJ1-5
cdr3_aa: CASSFPQQELNTEAFF; cdr3_nt: TGTGCCAGCAGCTTTCCGCAACAGGAGCTGAACACTGAAGCTTTCTTT; clone_size: large; d_call: -; v_call: TRBV7-9; j_call: TRBJ1-1
cdr3_aa: CASSPERGNEQFF; cdr3_nt: TGTGCCAGCAGCCCGGAACGAGGGAATGAGCAGTTCTTC; clone_size: -; d_call: -; v_call: TRBV6-5; j_call: TRBJ2-1
cdr3_aa: CASSLAVAGKLETQYF; cdr3_nt: TGCGCCAGCAGCTTGGCAGTAGCGGGGAAGTTAGAGACCCAGTACTTC; clone_size: few; d_call: TRBD2; v_call: TRBV5-1; j_call: TRBJ2-5
cdr3_aa: CSAPLPDTQYF; cdr3_nt: TGCAGTGCCCCTCTACCAGATACGCAGTATTTT; clone_size: medium-sized; d_call: -; v_call: TRBV20-1; j_call: TRBJ2-3
cdr3_aa: CASTLRQGGAEAFF; cdr3_nt: TGTGCCAGCACCCTTCGACAGGGGGGGGCTGAAGCTTTCTTT; clone_size: few; d_call: TRBD1; v_call: TRBV6-6; j_call: TRBJ1-1
cdr3_aa: CASSLVPGLAIGDTQYF; cdr3_nt: TGTGCCAGCAGCTTAGTCCCCGGACTAGCCATTGGGGATACGCAGTATTTT; clone_size: medium-sized; d_call: TRBD2; v_call: TRBV11-2; j_call: TRBJ2-3
cdr3_aa: CASSYDRAPYGYTF; cdr3_nt: TGTGCCAGCAGTTACGACAGGGCCCCCTATGGCTACACCTTC; clone_size: few; d_call: TRBD1; v_call: TRBV6-5; j_call: TRBJ1-2
cdr3_aa: CASSVNRGWNYGYTF; cdr3_nt: TGTGCCAGCAGCGTGAACAGGGGTTGGAACTATGGCTACACCTTC; clone_size: medium-sized; d_call: TRBD1; v_call: TRBV9; j_call: TRBJ1-2
cdr3_aa: CASSRNMNTEAFF; cdr3_nt: TGTGCCAGTAGCAGGAATATGAACACTGAAGCTTTCTTT; clone_size: medium-sized; d_call: -; v_call: TRBV19; j_call: TRBJ1-1
cdr3_aa: CASSSGVAEKLFF; cdr3_nt: TGTGCCAGCAGCTCCGGGGTAGCTGAAAAACTGTTTTTT; clone_size: hyperexpanded; d_call: -; v_call: TRBV7-6; j_call: TRBJ1-4
cdr3_aa: CASSLWEGHKGNQPQHF; cdr3_nt: TGTGCCAGCAGTTTATGGGAGGGACACAAGGGCAATCAGCCCCAGCATTTT; clone_size: -; d_call: -; v_call: TRBV28; j_call: TRBJ1-5
cdr3_aa: CASGTGSTEAFF; cdr3_nt: TGTGCCAGCGGAACAGGGAGCACTGAAGCTTTCTTT; clone_size: -; d_call: -; v_call: TRBV27; j_call: TRBJ1-1
cdr3_aa: CASSLIAGLDGYTF; cdr3_nt: TGTGCCAGCAGCTTAATTGCAGGGCTGGACGGCTACACCTTC; clone_size: medium-sized; d_call: -; v_call: TRBV11-2; j_call: TRBJ1-2